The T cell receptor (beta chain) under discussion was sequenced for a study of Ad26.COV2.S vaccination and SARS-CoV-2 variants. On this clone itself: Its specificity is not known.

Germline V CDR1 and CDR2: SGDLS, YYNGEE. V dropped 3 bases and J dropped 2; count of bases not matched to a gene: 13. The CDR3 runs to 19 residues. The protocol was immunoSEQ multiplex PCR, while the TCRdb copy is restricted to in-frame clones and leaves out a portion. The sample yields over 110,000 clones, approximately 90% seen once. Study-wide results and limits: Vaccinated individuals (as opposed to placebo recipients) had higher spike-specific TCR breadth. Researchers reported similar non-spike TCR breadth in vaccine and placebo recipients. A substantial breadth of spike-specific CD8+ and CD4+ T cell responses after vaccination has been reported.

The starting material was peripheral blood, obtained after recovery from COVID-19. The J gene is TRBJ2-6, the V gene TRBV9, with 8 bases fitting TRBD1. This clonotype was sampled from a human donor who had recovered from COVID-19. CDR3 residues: CASSAGFGQGYPGANVLTF. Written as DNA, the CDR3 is TGTGCCAGCAGCGCGGGATTTGGACAGGGCTACCCTGGGGCCAACGTCCTGACTTTC.